This T cell receptor (beta chain) was sequenced in a study of T cell responses to AZD1222 COVID-19 vaccine. Whole-study context: Recipients boosted at about 4 weeks or about 12 weeks are pooled.

This CDR3 region has 15 residues. Germline V gene lookup returns CDR1 MNHEY and CDR2 SVGEGT. V was clipped by 5 bases and J by 4 bases, with 16 bases between them. The table came from immunoSEQ multiplex PCR; TCRdb's copy has only in-frame clones and leaves some out. Here the sample spans more than 110,000 clones, 90% to 95% being singletons. This receptor was identified in an adult in good health. The specimen comprised peripheral blood, sampled on day 0 of AZD1222 vaccination. The chain recombines TRBV6-2 or TRBV6-3 with TRBJ2-3; no reliable D call. Here the CDR3 DNA reads TGTGCCAGCAGTCGCACCTCTCGGACGGCAGATACGCAGTATTTT. It is translated as CASSRTSRTADTQYF.